This T cell receptor (beta chain) came from a study of cytomegalovirus exposure and HLA in healthy donors. Germline V lookup: CDR1 SGHTA, CDR2 FQGTGA. V dropped 5 bases and J dropped 9 bases, with 14 bases sitting between them. This CDR3 is 13 amino acids long. A multiplex PCR was run with 60 Vbeta primers and 13 Jbeta primers. Only in-frame clones appear in the TCRdb table, and some are missing; sequencing was by immunoSEQ multiplex PCR. Counted here are 150,000 to 200,000 clones, about 88% occurring once; the ten biggest clones make up around 0.21%. The TCR sequence derives from a girl under three years old in good health and CMV-seronegative. This chain uses TRBV7-3 with TRBJ2-1; unclear D gene. Material: PBMCs. The CDR3, as DNA: TGTGCCAGCAGCGCTACCCTATGGAGTGAGCAGTTCTTC. This codes for CASSATLWSEQFF. Full variable domain (outside the CDR3, taken from reference TRBV7-3 and TRBJ2-1): GAGVSQTPSNKVTEKGKYVELRCDPISGHTALYWYRQSLGQGPEFLIYFQGTGAADDSGLPNDRFFAVRPEGSVSTLKIQRTERGDSAVYLCASSATLWSEQFFGPGTRLTVL.